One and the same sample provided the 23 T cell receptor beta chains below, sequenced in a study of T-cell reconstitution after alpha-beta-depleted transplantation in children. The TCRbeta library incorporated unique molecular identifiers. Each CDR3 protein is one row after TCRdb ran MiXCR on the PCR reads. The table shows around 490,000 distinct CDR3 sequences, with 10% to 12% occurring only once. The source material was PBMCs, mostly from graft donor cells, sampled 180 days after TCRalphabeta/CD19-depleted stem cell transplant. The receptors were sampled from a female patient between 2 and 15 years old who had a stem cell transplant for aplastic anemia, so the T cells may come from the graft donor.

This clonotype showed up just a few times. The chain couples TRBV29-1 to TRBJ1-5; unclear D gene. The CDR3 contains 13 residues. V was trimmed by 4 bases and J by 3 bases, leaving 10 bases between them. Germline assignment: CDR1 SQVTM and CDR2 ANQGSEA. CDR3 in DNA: TGCAGCGTTGGGACCACTTCCAATCAGCCCCAGCATTTT. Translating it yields CSVGTTSNQPQHF.

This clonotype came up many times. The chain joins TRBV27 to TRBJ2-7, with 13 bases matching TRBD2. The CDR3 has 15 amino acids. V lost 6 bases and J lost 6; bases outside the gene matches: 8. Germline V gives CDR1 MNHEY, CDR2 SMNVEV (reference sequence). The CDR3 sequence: CASSSWTSGRAEQYF. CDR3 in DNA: TGTGCCAGCAGCTCATGGACTAGCGGGAGAGCCGAGCAGTACTTC.

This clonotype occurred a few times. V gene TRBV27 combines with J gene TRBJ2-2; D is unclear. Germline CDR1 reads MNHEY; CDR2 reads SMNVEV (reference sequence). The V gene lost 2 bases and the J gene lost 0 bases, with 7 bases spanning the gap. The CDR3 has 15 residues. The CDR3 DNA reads TGTGCCAGCAGTTTAGGGGTTTCGAACACCGGGGAGCTGTTTTTT. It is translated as CASSLGVSNTGELFF.

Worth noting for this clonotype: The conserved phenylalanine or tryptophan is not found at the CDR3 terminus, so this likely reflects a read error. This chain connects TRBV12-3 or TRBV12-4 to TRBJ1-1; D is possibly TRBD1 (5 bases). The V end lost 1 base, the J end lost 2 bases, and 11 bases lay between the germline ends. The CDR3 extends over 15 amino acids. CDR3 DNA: TGTGCCAGCAGTTTAGAGGGCACAGGCAACACTGAAGCTTTCTCT. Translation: CASSLEGTGNTEAFS.

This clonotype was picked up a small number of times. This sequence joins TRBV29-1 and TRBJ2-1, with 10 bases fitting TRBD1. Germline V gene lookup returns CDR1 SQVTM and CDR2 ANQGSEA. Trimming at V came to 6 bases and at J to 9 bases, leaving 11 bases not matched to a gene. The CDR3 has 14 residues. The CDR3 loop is CSVERTGGMSEQFF. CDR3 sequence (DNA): TGCAGCGTCGAAAGGACAGGGGGGATGAGTGAGCAGTTCTTC.

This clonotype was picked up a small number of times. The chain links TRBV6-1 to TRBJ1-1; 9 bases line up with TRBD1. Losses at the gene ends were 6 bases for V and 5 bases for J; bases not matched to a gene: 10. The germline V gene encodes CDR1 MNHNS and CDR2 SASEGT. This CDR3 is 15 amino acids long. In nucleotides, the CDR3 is TGTGCCAGCAGACCGGGACAGGGAGTGGAGACTGAAGCTTTCTTT. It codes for CASRPGQGVETEAFF.

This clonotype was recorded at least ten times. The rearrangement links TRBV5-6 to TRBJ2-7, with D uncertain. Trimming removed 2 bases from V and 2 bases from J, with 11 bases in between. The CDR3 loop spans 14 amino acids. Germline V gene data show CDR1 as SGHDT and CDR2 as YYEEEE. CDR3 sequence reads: CASSFSYGTYEQYF. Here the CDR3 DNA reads TGTGCCAGCAGCTTCTCGTACGGCACCTACGAGCAGTACTTC.

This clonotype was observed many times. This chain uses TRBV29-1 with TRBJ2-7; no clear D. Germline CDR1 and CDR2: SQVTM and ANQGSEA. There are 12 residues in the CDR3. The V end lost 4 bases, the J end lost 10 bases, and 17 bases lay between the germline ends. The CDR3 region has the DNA TGCAGCGTTGCCCCCCGGGCGCAACTTCAGTACTTC. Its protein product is CSVAPRAQLQYF.

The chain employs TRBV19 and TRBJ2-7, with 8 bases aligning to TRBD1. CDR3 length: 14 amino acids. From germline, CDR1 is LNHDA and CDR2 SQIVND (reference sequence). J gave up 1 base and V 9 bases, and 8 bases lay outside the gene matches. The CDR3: CARTSQGASYEQYF. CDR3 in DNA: TGTGCCAGGACCTCCCAGGGGGCATCCTACGAGCAGTACTTC.

The CDR3 spells CASSPRDAEYGYTF. The CDR3 DNA reads TGTGCCAGCAGCCCAAGGGACGCCGAGTATGGCTACACCTTC. The gene calls are TRBV12-3 or TRBV12-4 and TRBJ1-2; perhaps TRBD1 as D (5 bases). Between the trimmed V and J ends, which lost 6 bases and 5 bases, there was a span of 16 bases. The CDR3 extends over 14 amino acids.

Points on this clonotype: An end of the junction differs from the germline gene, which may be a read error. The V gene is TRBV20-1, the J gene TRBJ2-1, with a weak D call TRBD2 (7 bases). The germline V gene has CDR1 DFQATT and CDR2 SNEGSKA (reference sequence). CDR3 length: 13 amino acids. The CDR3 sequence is CSPRGGIYNEQFF. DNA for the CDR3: TGCAGTCCTAGGGGGGGGATCTACAATGAGCAGTTCTTC.

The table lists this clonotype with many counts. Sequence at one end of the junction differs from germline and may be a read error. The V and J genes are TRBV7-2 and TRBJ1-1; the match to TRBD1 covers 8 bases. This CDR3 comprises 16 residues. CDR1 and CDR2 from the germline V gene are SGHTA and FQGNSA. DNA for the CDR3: TGTGCCAGCAGCTTAGGTCCCCTCGGGACAGGCCTTCCAGCAGGGTTT. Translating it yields CASSLGPLGTGLPAGF.

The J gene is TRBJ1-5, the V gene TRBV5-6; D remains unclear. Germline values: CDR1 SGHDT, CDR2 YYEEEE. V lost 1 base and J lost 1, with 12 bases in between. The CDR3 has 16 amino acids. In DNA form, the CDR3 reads TGTGCCAGCAGCTTGTTTCTTGGCGGGAGCAATCAGCCCCAGCATTTT. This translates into CASSLFLGGSNQPQHF.

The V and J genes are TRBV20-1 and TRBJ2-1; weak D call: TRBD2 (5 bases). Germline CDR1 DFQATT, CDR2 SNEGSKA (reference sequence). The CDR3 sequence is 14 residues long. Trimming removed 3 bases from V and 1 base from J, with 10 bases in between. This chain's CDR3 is CSASRRNSYNEQFF. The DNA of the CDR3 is TGCAGTGCTAGTAGGAGGAATTCCTACAATGAGCAGTTCTTC.

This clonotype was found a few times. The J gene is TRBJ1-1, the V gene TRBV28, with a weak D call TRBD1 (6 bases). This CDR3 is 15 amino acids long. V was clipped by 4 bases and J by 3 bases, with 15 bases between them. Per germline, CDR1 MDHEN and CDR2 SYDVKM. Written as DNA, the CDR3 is TGTGCCAGCAGTTCCTTCAGGGGAGGTGACACTGAAGCTTTCTTT. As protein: CASSSFRGGDTEAFF.

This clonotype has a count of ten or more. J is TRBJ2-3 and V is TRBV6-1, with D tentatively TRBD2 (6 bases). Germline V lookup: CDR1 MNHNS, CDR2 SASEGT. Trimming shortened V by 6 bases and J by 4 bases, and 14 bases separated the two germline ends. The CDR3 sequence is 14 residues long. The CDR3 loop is CASRLEGGPDTQYF. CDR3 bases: TGTGCCAGCAGGTTGGAGGGCGGCCCAGATACGCAGTATTTT.

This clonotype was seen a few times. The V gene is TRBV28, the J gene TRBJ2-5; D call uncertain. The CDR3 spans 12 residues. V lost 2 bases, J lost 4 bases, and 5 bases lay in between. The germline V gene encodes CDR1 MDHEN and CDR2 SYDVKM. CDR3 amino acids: CASSLIPETQYF. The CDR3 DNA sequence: TGTGCCAGCAGTTTAATTCCAGAGACCCAGTACTTC.

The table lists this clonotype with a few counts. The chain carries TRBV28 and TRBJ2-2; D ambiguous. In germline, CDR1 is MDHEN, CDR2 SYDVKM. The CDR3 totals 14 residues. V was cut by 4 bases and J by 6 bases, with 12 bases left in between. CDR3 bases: TGTGCCAGCAGTTCCTACCGGATCCCCGGGGAGCTGTTTTTT. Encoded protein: CASSSYRIPGELFF.

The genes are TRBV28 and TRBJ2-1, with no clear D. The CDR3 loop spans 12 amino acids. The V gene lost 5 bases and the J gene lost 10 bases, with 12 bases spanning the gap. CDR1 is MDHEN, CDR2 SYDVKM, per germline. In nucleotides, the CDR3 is TGTGCCAGCAGTCCGACTTTTGGGGAGCAGTTCTTC. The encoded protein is CASSPTFGEQFF.

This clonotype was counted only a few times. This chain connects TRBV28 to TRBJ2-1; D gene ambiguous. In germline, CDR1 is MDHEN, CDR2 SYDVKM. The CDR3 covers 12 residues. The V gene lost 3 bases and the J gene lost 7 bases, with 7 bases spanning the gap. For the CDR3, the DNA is TGTGCCAGCAGTTTGTTCGGGAATGAGCAGTTCTTC. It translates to CASSLFGNEQFF. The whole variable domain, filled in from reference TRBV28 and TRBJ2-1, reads DVKVTQSSRYLVKRTGEKVFLECVQDMDHENMFWYRQDPGLGLRLIYFSYDVKMKEKGDIPEGYSVSREKKERFSLILESASTNQTSMYLCASSLFGNEQFFGPGTRLTVL.

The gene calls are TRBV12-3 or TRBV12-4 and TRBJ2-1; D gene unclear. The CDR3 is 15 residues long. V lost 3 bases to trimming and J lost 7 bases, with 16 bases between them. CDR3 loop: CASSFRKKDLNEQFF. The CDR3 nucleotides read TGTGCCAGCAGTTTCCGAAAAAAGGATTTAAATGAGCAGTTCTTC.

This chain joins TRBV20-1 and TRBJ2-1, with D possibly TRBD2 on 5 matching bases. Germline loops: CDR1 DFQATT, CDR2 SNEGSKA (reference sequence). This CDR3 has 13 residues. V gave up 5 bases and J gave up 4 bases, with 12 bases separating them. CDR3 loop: CSAGSSGYNEQFF. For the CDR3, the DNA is TGCAGTGCTGGTTCGTCGGGGTACAATGAGCAGTTCTTC.

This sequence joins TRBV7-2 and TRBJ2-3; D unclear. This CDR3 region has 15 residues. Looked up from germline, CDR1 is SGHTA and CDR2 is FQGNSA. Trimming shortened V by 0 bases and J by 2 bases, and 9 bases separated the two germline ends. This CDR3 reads CASSLARTITDTQYF. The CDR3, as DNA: TGTGCCAGCAGCTTAGCCAGGACCATCACAGATACGCAGTATTTT.